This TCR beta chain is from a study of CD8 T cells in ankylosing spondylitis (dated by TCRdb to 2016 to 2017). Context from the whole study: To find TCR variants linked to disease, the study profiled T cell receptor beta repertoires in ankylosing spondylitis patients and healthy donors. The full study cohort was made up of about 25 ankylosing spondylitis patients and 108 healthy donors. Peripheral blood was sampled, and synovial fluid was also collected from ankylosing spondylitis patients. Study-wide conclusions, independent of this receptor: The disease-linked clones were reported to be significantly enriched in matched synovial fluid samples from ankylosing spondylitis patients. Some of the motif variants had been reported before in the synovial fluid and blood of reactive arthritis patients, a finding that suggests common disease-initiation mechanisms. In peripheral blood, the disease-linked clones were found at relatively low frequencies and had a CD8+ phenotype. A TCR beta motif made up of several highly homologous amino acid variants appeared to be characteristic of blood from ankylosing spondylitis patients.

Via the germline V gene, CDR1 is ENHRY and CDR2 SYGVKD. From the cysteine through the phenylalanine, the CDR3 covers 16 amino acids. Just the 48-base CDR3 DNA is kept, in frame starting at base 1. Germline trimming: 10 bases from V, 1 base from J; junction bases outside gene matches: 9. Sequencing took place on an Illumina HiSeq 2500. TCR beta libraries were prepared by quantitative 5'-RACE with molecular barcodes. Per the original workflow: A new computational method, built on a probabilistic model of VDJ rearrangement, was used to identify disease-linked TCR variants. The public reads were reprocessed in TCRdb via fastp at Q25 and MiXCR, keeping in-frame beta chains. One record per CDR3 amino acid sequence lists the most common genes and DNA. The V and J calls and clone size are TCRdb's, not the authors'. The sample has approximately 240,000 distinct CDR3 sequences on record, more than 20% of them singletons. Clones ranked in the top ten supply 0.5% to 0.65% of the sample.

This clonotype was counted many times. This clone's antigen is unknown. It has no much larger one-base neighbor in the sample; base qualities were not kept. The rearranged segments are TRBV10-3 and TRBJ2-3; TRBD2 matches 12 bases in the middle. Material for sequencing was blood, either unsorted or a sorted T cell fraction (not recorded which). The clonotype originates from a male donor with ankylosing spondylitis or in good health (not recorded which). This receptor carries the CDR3 CATTPSGGEGTDTQYF. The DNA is TGTGCCACTACACCTAGCGGGGGGGAAGGCACAGATACGCAGTATTTT.